One T cell receptor beta chain is described in this entry. Its antigen remains unidentified. Other DNA sequences from this sample encode an identical CDR3 as well. The data were obtained in a study of shared clonotypes between healthy human individuals. Overall study findings and caveats: Sharing across four donors was highest in naive CD4 (around 5%) and lowest in memory CD8 (0.4%).

With 0 bases clipped from V and 1 base from J, the junction kept 2 bases outside the gene matches. From germline, CDR1 is SGHNT and CDR2 YYREEE (reference sequence). The CDR3 loop spans 15 amino acids. On sorted subsets, replicate PCRs used 200 to 250 ng DNA, or 25,000 to 35,000 T cell genomes. Produced via immunoSEQ multiplex PCR; TCRdb's table is partial and in-frame only. The top ten clones hold approximately 0.39% of a sample with roughly 2,300,000 clones, around 90% of them seen once. There were no recent acute infections or vaccinations among the donors, who were healthy HIV-negative adults. Naive CD4+ cells were CD45RA-selected; the remaining cells were memory.

What was sequenced was naive CD4+ T cells from PBMCs. Subset here: CD45RA+ positively selected. The sequence came from a man aged 18-30 years in good health. Some clones in this sample may be carry-over from other donors' samples. The chain couples TRBV5-4 to TRBJ2-7, with 9 bases that match TRBD1. CDR3 sequence reads: CASSLAGTGSYEQYF. DNA of the CDR3: TGTGCCAGCAGCTTGGCCGGGACAGGGTCCTACGAGCAGTACTTC.